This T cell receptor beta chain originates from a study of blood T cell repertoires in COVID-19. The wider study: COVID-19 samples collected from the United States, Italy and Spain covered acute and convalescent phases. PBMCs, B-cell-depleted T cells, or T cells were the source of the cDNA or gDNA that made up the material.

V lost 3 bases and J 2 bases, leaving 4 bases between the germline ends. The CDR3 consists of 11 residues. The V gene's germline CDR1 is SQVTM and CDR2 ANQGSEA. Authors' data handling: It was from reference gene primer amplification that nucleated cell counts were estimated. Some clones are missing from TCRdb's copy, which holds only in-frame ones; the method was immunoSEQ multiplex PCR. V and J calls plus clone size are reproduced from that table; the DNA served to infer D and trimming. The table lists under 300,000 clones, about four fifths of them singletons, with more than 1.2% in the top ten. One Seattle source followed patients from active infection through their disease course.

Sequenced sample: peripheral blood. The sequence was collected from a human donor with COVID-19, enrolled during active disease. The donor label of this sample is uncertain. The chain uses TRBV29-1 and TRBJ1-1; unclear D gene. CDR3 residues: CSVERNTEAFF. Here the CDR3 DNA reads TGCAGCGTTGAGCGTAACACTGAAGCTTTCTTT.